The 19 T cell receptor beta chains below come from one sample, sequenced in a study of T cells in Graves' hyperthyroidism and ophthalmopathy. Amplification targeted TCR beta CDR3 regions from RNA transcripts. The HTBI primer set drove a first-round RT-PCR of the TCR CDR3. TCRdb fed the multiplex PCR reads into MiXCR, producing one record per CDR3 protein. The sample has roughly 570,000 distinct CDR3 sequences; around 46% are singletons. The sequenced material came from peripheral blood or thyroid tissue (not recorded which). The receptors derive from an adult woman with Graves' disease, either hyperthyroidism or ophthalmopathy (not recorded which).

This clonotype was counted at least ten times. V and J are TRBV7-9 and TRBJ2-7; D may correspond to TRBD1 or TRBD2 (5 bases each). The V gene lost 5 bases and the J gene lost 3 bases, with 17 bases spanning the gap. The CDR3 has 15 residues. From germline, CDR1 is SEHNR and CDR2 FQNEAQ (reference sequence). The CDR3 is CASSRAGVRGYEQYF. In DNA form, the CDR3 reads TGTGCCAGCAGCCGGGCGGGCGTGAGGGGCTACGAGCAGTACTTC.

This clonotype was observed many times. The J gene is TRBJ2-2, the V gene TRBV5-1; D uncertain. Germline V gene data show CDR1 as SGHRS and CDR2 as YFSETQ. Between the trimmed V and J ends, which lost 5 bases and 0 bases, there was a span of 8 bases. CDR3 length: 14 amino acids. CDR3 DNA sequence: TGCGCCAGCAGGCCGGAAGCGAACACCGGGGAGCTGTTTTTT. Amino acids: CASRPEANTGELFF.

About this clonotype itself: No DNA is shown, since the ends of the CDR3 on it are uncertain; the CDR3 is the one TCRdb lists. The chain links TRBV13 to TRBJ2-5; TRBD1 is the table's D call, not checked against the DNA. With termini counted, the CDR3 has 14 amino acids. Germline values: CDR1 PRHDT, CDR2 FYEKMQ (reference sequence). CDR3 sequence reads: CACSARVRVETQYF.

The table lists this clonotype with a few counts. This sequence joins TRBV28 and TRBJ2-7; 10 nucleotides agree with TRBD2. This CDR3 is 17 amino acids long. Germline-derived CDR1 and CDR2 are MDHEN and SYDVKM. J gave up 4 bases and V 5 bases, and 14 bases lay outside the gene matches. CDR3 coding DNA: TGTGCCAGCAGTCTTCAAGCTAGCGGGAGTGTAAGGTACGAGCAGTACTTC. This gives the protein CASSLQASGSVRYEQYF.

Only one count was recorded for this clonotype. The conserved closing phenylalanine or tryptophan is absent in this CDR3, likely reflecting a read error. This chain connects TRBV7-9 to TRBJ2-5; 7 nucleotides agree with TRBD2. V was clipped by 5 bases and J by 4 bases; unmatched bases: 10. The CDR3 consists of 15 residues. Per germline, CDR1 SEHNR and CDR2 FQNEAQ (reference sequence). The CDR3 DNA is TGTGCCAGCAGCCCCCGTGGGGGGGATTCAGAGACCCAGTACGTC. The encoded protein is CASSPRGGDSETQYV.

In this sample, this clonotype turned up many times. This chain's CDR3 is CSARHRLNYGYTF. For the CDR3, the DNA is TGCAGTGCTAGACATAGGCTAAACTATGGCTACACCTTC. The chain joins TRBV20-1 to TRBJ1-2; D call uncertain. Between the trimmed V and J ends, which lost 2 bases and 2 bases, there was a span of 9 bases. The CDR3 has 13 residues. The germline gives CDR1 DFQATT, CDR2 SNEGSKA (reference sequence).

The chain recombines TRBV11-2 with TRBJ1-5; 8 bases map to TRBD1. The CDR3 extends over 16 amino acids. Per the germline V gene, CDR1 is SGHAT and CDR2 is FQNNGV. V shed 5 bases, J shed 11 bases, and the junction held 17 bases outside the gene matches. CDR3 loop: CASSPGQEATQETQHF. In DNA form, the CDR3 reads TGTGCCAGCAGCCCGGGACAGGAGGCGACCCAAGAGACCCAGCATTTT.

The V and J genes are TRBV20-1 and TRBJ1-6; 7 bases map to TRBD1. CDR1 DFQATT and CDR2 SNEGSKA come from the germline V gene (reference sequence). The CDR3 loop spans 14 amino acids. Trimming at V came to 3 bases and at J to 9 bases, leaving 8 bases not matched to a gene. This CDR3 reads CSARQQGSFSPLHF. CDR3 in DNA: TGCAGTGCTAGGCAACAGGGGTCTTTTTCACCCCTCCACTTT.

The chain carries TRBV7-3 and TRBJ2-5, with D unresolved. The last part of the DNA fits TRBJ2-1 better; the J call may be wrong. The CDR3 runs 13 residues. The germline CDR1 and CDR2 sequences are SGHTA and FQGTGA. The CDR3 region is CASSSYTYNEQFF. In nucleotides, the CDR3 is TGTGCCAGCAGCTCATATACTTACAATGAGCAGTTCTTC.

The chain combines TRBV20-1 with TRBJ2-7; 8 bases line up with TRBD2. The CDR3 is 14 residues long. Germline loops: CDR1 DFQATT, CDR2 SNEGSKA (reference sequence). The CDR3 bases are TGCAGCGCCACCGGGGGGGGGCTTCGGAACGAGCAGTACTTC. This sequence encodes CSATGGGLRNEQYF.

This clonotype was counted a few times. This rearrangement joins TRBV29-1 to TRBJ1-1; D ambiguous. V was cut by 5 bases and J by 5 bases, with 6 bases left in between. Germline V gives CDR1 SQVTM, CDR2 ANQGSEA. The CDR3 loop spans 10 amino acids. As DNA, the CDR3 is TGCAGCGTTCGGGGAACTGAAGCTTTCTTT. This translates into CSVRGTEAFF.

At least ten counts were recorded for this clonotype. The gene calls are TRBV5-8 and TRBJ1-5; D remains unclear. The V gene's germline CDR1 is SGHTS and CDR2 YDEGEE. The CDR3 contains 14 residues. V gave up 8 bases and J gave up 5 bases, with 17 bases separating them. The CDR3 coding sequence is TGTGCCAGTTCTCGGGCGGGAGGTGATCAGCCCCAGCATTTT. Translated, it gives CASSRAGGDQPQHF.

This clonotype was counted ten times or more. This chain joins TRBV10-3 and TRBJ2-7; D possibly corresponds to TRBD1 (5 bases). Per the germline V gene, CDR1 is ENHRY and CDR2 is SYGVKD. This CDR3 contains 14 residues. V was cut by 6 bases and J by 2 bases, with 14 bases left in between. Here the CDR3 DNA reads TGTGCCATCAGGCTCAAGGGGCGTCCCTACGAGCAGTACTTC. Residues: CAIRLKGRPYEQYF.

The genes are TRBV2 and TRBJ2-7, with D unclear. The CDR3 totals 13 residues. V was clipped by 7 bases and J by 1 base, with 11 bases between them. CDR1 and CDR2 from the germline V gene are SNHLY and FYNNEI. CDR3 sequence (DNA): TGTGCCAGCAAGACGTTGAGGTCCTACGAGCAGTACTTC. Residues: CASKTLRSYEQYF.

In this sample, this clonotype turned up once. Being one base from a much bigger clone, this may be a read error. The rearrangement uses TRBV4-1 and TRBJ1-5; 7 bases are a match to TRBD1. Germline V gene sequence: CDR1 MGHRA, CDR2 YSYEKL. This CDR3 spans 15 amino acids. Germline trimming cut 4 bases from V and 6 bases from J; bases unmatched to any gene: 9. This chain's CDR3 is CASSREPAGGQPQHF. The CDR3 nucleotides read TGCGCCAGCAGCCGAGAACCGGCAGGGGGTCAGCCCCAGCATTTT.

This clonotype has at least ten counts. The chain carries TRBV4-1 and TRBJ2-5; D may be TRBD1 (5 bases). V lost 1 base and J 7 bases, leaving 16 bases between the germline ends. Germline CDR1 and CDR2: MGHRA and YSYEKL. CDR3 length equals 15 residues. The CDR3 bases are TGCGCCAGCAGCCAAGTTAGCTCAGGGTTTGGGACCCAGTACTTC. The encoded protein is CASSQVSSGFGTQYF.

This CDR3 is CASSFRGSNVLTF. For the CDR3, the DNA is TGTGCCAGCAGCTTCCGGGGCTCCAACGTCCTGACTTTC. The J gene is TRBJ2-6, the V gene TRBV7-3; D possibly matches TRBD1 or TRBD2 (5 bases each). Germline-derived CDR1 and CDR2 are SGHTA and FQGTGA. The V and J ends lost 3 bases and 8 bases respectively, with 8 bases between them. The CDR3 covers 13 residues.

Worth noting for this clonotype: A read error may be the cause here, since a much bigger clone is one base away. The DNA is left out, because the CDR3 cannot be placed on it with certainty; the CDR3 is given as TCRdb lists it. The chain carries TRBV9 and TRBJ1-2. The CDR3 is 14 residues long, counting both termini. The germline V gene encodes CDR1 SGDLS and CDR2 YYNGEE. The CDR3 sequence: CASSVATGNYGYIF.

The chain links TRBV11-2 to TRBJ1-3; unclear D gene. V lost 6 bases and J lost 8, with 14 bases in between. Germline assignment: CDR1 SGHAT and CDR2 FQNNGV. The CDR3 length is 13 residues. The CDR3 region has the DNA TGTGCCAGCAGTGAGATTCCGGGCCACACCATATATTTT. Translated, it gives CASSEIPGHTIYF.